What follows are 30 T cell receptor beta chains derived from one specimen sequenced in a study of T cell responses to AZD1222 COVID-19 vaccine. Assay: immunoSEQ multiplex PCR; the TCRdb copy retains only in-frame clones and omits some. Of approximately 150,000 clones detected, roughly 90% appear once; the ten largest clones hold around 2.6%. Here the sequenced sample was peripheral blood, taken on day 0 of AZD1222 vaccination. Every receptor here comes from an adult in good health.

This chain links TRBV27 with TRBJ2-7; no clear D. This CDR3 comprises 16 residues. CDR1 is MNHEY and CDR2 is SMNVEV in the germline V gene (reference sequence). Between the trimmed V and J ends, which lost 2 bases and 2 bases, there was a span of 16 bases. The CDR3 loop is CASSLNPRAVPYEQYF. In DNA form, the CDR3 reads TGTGCCAGCAGTTTAAACCCACGGGCCGTCCCCTACGAGCAGTACTTC.

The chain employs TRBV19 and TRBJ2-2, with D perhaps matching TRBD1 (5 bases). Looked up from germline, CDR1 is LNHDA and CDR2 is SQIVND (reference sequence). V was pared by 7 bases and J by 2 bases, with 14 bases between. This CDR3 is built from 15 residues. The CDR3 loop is CASTYRTRNTGELFF. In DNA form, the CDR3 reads TGTGCCAGTACCTACAGGACCCGTAACACCGGGGAGCTGTTTTTT.

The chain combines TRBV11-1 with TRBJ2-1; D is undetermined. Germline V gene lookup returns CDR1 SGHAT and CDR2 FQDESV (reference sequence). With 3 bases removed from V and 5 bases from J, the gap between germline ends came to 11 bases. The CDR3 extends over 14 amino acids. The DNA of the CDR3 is TGTGCCAGCAGCTTGTTACTGGAAGACAATGAGCAGTTCTTC. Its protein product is CASSLLLEDNEQFF.

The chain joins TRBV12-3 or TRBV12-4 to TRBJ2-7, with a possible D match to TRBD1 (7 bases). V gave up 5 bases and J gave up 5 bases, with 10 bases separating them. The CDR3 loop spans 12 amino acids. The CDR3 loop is CASSPGGNEQYF. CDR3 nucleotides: TGTGCCAGCAGTCCAGGGGGGAACGAGCAGTACTTC.

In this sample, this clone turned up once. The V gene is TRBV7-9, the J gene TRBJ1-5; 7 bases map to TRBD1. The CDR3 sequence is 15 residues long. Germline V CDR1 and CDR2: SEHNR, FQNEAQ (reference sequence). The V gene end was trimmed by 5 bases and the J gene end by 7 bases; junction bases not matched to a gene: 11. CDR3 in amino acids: CASSQPGTVLQPQHF. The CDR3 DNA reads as TGTGCCAGCAGCCAACCGGGGACAGTTTTGCAGCCCCAGCATTTT.

The CDR3 coding sequence is TGTGCCAGCAGCAAGGGACAGAGCAATCAGCCCCAGCATTTT. Amino acid sequence: CASSKGQSNQPQHF. The chain employs TRBV21-1 and TRBJ1-5; TRBD1 is the table's D call and was not checked against the DNA. TRBV21-1 is shown as a pseudogene. The length of the CDR3 is 14 residues.

The DNA of the CDR3 is TGTGCCAGCAGCCCGGGGTCTCGCCAGACTGAAGCTTTCTTT. Protein: CASSPGSRQTEAFF. The chain joins TRBV6-5 to TRBJ1-1, with D uncertain. The CDR3 length is 14 residues. From germline, CDR1 is MNHEY and CDR2 SVGAGI. Trimming pared 6 bases from V and 5 bases from J, leaving 16 bases between.

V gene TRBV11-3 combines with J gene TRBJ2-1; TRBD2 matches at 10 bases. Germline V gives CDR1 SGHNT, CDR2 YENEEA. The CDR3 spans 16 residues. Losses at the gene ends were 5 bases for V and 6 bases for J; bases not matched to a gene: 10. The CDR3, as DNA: TGTGCCAGCAGCCCCGCTAGCGGGAGCCGGCTCAATGAGCAGTTCTTC. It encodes CASSPASGSRLNEQFF.

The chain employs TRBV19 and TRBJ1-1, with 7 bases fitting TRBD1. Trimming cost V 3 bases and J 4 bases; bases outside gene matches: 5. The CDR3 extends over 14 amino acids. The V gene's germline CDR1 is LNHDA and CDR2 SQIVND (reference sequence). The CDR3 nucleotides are TGTGCCAGTAGTATCAGGGGGGAAGGCACTGAAGCTTTCTTT. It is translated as CASSIRGEGTEAFF.

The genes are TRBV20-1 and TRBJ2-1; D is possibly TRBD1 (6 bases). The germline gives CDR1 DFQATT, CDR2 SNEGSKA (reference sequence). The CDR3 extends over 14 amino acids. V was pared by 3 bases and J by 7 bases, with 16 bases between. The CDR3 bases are TGCAGTGCTAGTCGAGTAGCAAGGGGGAATGAGCAGTTCTTC. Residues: CSASRVARGNEQFF.

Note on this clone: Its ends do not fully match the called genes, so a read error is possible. CDR3 protein: CASRIAGAAHEQYF. Here the CDR3 DNA reads TGTGCCAGTAGGATAGCGGGAGCCGCTCACGAGCAGTACTTC. V usage is TRBV19 and J usage is TRBJ2-7; the match to TRBD2 covers 9 bases. The germline V gene encodes CDR1 LNHDA and CDR2 SQIVND (reference sequence). The CDR3 runs to 14 residues.

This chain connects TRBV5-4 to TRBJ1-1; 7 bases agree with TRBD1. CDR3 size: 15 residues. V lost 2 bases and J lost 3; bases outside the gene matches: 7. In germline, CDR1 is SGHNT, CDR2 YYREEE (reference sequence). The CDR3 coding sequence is TGTGCCAGCAGCTTCCATCCCGGGACAGACACTGAAGCTTTCTTT. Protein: CASSFHPGTDTEAFF. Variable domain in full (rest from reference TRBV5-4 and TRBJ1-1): ETGVTQSPTHLIKTRGQQVTLRCSSQSGHNTVSWYQQALGQGPQFIFQYYREEENGRGNFPPRFSGLQFPNYSSELNVNALELDDSALYLCASSFHPGTDTEAFFGQGTRLTVV.

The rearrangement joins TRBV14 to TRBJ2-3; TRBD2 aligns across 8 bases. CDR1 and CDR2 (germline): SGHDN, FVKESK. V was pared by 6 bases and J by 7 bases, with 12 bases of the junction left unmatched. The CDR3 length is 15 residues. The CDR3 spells CASSPAGGRGYTQYF. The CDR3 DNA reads TGTGCCAGCAGTCCCGCGGGGGGACGAGGATATACGCAGTATTTT.

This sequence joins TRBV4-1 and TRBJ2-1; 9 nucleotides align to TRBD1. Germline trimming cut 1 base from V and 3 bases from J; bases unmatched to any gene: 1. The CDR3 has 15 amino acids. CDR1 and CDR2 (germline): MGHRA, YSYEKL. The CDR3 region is CASSQAGQGYNEQFF. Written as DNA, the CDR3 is TGCGCCAGCAGCCAAGCGGGACAGGGCTACAATGAGCAGTTCTTC.

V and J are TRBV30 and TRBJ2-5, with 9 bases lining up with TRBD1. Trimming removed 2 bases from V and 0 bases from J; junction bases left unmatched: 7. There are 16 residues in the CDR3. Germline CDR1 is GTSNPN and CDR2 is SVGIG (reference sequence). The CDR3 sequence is CAWSRPGQGNQETQYF. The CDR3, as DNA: TGTGCCTGGAGTAGACCGGGACAGGGTAACCAAGAGACCCAGTACTTC. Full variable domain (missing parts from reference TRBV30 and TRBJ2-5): SQTIHQWPATLVQPVGSPLSLECTVEGTSNPNLYWYRQAAGRGLQLLFYSVGIGQISSEVPQNLSASRPQDRQFILSSKKLLLSDSGFYLCAWSRPGQGNQETQYFGPGTRLLVL.

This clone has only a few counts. The CDR3 sequence: CASSLYTGPKISYEQYF. Here the CDR3 DNA reads TGTGCCAGCAGCCTTTACACGGGACCGAAGATCTCCTACGAGCAGTACTTC. J is TRBJ2-7 and V is TRBV13; D might be TRBD1 or TRBD2, each matching 5 bases. Germline lookup yields CDR1 PRHDT and CDR2 FYEKMQ (reference sequence). Trimming took off 5 bases at V and 0 bases at J, with 20 bases between the two ends. This CDR3 is 17 amino acids long.

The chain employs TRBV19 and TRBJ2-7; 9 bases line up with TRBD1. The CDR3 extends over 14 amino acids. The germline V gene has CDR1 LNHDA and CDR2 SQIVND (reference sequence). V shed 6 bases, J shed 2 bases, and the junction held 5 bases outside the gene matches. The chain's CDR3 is CASSGQGPPYEQYF. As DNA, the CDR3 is TGTGCCAGTAGCGGACAGGGGCCGCCCTACGAGCAGTACTTC.

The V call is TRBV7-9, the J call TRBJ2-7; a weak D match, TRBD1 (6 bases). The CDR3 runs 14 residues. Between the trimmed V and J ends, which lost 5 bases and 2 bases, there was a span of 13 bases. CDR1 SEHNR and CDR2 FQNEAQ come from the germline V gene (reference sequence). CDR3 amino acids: CASSPPDRAYEQYF. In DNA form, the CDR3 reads TGTGCCAGCAGCCCACCGGACAGAGCCTACGAGCAGTACTTC.

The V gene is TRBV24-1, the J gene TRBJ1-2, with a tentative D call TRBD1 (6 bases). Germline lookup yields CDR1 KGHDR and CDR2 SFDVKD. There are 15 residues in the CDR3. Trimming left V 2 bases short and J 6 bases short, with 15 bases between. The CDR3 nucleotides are TGTGCCACCAGTGATTCAACGGCAGGGGCGAATGGCTACACCTTC. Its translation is CATSDSTAGANGYTF.

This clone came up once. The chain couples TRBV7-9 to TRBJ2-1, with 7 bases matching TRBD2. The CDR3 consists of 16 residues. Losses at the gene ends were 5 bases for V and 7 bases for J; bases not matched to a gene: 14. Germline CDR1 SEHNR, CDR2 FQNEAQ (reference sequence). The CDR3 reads CASSPNLGGPRNEQFF. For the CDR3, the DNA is TGTGCCAGCAGCCCAAACCTGGGAGGGCCGCGGAATGAGCAGTTCTTC.

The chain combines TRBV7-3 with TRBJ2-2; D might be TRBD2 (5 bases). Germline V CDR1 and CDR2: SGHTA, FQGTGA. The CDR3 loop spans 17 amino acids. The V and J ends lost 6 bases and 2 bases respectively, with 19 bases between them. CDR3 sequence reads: CASSHPVAGRNTGELFF. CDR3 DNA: TGTGCCAGCAGTCACCCGGTGGCGGGCAGAAACACCGGGGAGCTGTTTTTT.

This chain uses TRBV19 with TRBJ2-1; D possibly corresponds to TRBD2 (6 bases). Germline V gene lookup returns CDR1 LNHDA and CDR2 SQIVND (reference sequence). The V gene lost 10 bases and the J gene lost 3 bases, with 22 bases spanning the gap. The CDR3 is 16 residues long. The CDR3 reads CATRRPGGIRYNEQFF. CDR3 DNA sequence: TGTGCCACCAGACGACCGGGCGGGATCCGCTACAATGAGCAGTTCTTC. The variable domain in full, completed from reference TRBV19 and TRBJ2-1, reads DGGITQSPKYLFRKEGQNVTLSCEQNLNHDAMYWYRQDPGQGLRLIYYSQIVNDFQKGDIAEGYSVSREKKESFPLTVTSAQKNPTAFYLCATRRPGGIRYNEQFFGPGTRLTVL.

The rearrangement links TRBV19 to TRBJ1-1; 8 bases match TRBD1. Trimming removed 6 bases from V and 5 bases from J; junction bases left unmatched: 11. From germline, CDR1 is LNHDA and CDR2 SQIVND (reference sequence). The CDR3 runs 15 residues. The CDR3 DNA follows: TGTGCCAGTAGGGGACAGGCGGAGTTGAGGACTGAAGCTTTCTTT. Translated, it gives CASRGQAELRTEAFF. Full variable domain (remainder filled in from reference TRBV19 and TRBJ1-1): DGGITQSPKYLFRKEGQNVTLSCEQNLNHDAMYWYRQDPGQGLRLIYYSQIVNDFQKGDIAEGYSVSREKKESFPLTVTSAQKNPTAFYLCASRGQAELRTEAFFGQGTRLTVV.

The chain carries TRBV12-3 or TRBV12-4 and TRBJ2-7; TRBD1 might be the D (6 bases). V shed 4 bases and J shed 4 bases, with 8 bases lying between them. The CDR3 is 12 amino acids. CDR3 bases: TGTGCCAGCAGTTCGCAGGGGTACGAGCAGTACTTC. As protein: CASSSQGYEQYF.

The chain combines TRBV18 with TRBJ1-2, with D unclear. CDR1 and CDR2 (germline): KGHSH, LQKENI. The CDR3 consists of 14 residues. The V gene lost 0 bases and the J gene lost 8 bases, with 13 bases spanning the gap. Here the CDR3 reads CASSPPSGIGGYTF. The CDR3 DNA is TGTGCCAGCTCACCACCGTCGGGAATTGGAGGCTACACCTTC.

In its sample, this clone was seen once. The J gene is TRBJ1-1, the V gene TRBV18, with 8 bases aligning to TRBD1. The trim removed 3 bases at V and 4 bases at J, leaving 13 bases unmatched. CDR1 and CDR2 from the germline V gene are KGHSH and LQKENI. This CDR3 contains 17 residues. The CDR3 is CASSPGTGSFGSTEAFF. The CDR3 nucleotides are TGTGCCAGCTCACCGGGGACAGGATCATTCGGGAGCACTGAAGCTTTCTTT.

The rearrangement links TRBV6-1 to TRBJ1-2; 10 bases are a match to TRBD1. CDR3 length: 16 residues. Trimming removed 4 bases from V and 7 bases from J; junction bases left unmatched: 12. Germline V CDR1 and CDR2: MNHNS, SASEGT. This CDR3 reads CASSASRDRGFGGYTF. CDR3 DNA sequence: TGTGCCAGCAGTGCGTCCCGGGACAGGGGATTTGGTGGCTACACCTTC.

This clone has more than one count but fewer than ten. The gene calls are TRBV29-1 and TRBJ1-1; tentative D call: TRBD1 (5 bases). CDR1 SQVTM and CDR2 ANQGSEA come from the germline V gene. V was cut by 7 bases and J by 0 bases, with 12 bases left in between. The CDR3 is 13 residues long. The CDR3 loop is CSGVRQLNTEAFF. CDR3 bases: TGCAGCGGGGTACGACAGCTGAACACTGAAGCTTTCTTT.

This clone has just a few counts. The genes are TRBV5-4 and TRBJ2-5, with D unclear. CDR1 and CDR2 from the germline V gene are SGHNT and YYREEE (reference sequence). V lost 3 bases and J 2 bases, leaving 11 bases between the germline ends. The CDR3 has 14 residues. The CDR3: CASSSTAHQETQYF. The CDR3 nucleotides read TGTGCCAGCAGCTCAACGGCTCATCAAGAGACCCAGTACTTC. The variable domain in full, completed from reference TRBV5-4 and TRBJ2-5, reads ETGVTQSPTHLIKTRGQQVTLRCSSQSGHNTVSWYQQALGQGPQFIFQYYREEENGRGNFPPRFSGLQFPNYSSELNVNALELDDSALYLCASSSTAHQETQYFGPGTRLLVL.

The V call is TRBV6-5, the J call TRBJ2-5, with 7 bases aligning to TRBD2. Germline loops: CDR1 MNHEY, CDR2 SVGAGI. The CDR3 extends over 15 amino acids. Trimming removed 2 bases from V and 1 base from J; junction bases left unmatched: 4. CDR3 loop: CASSYGRGIQETQYF. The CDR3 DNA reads TGTGCCAGCAGTTACGGGCGGGGGATCCAAGAGACCCAGTACTTC.